These 8 T cell receptor beta chains originate from one sample sequenced in a study of shared clonotypes between healthy human individuals (dated by TCRdb to 2018 to 2021). Library prep was done by the immunoSEQ multiplex PCR assay. What TCRdb holds here is the immuneACCESS table cut down to in-frame rearrangements. Part of the clones is not present; checked against another copy, under half of the missing clones reflect an unresolved V gene, and the others are unexplained. For this sample the table gives 2 million to 2.5 million clones, of which around 95% were detected only once. The ten biggest clones cover around 0.13% of the sample. The source material was naive CD4+ T cells sorted from blood. Reading the label with the study, this specimen's cell subset or site is: CD45RA+ positively selected. These receptors came from a man younger than 35 in good health.

This clone was seen only once. This chain joins TRBV28 and TRBJ2-7, with 9 bases aligning to TRBD2. CDR1 and CDR2 from the germline V gene are MDHEN and SYDVKM. This CDR3 contains 14 residues. The ends lost 8 bases at V and 0 bases at J; junction bases unmatched: 5. The CDR3 here is CASDSGGFSYEQYF. The CDR3 DNA is TGTGCCAGCGACAGCGGGGGGTTCTCCTACGAGCAGTACTTC.

The genes are TRBV7-9 and TRBJ2-5; D possibly matches TRBD1 or TRBD2 (5 bases each). V lost 5 bases, J lost 1 base, and 17 bases lay in between. CDR3 length equals 16 residues. Germline V gene sequence: CDR1 SEHNR, CDR2 FQNEAQ (reference sequence). CDR3 sequence reads: CASSPNRGPTQETQYF. DNA for the CDR3: TGTGCCAGCAGCCCTAACCGGGGACCCACCCAAGAGACCCAGTACTTC.

The rearrangement links TRBV2 to TRBJ1-1, with unresolved D. V shed 5 bases and J shed 1 base, with 8 bases lying between them. The CDR3 length is 13 residues. Germline lookup yields CDR1 SNHLY and CDR2 FYNNEI. DNA of the CDR3: TGTGCCAGCAGTTACAAGTGGAACACTGAAGCTTTCTTT. Translated: CASSYKWNTEAFF. The full variable domain, its missing parts supplied by reference TRBV2 and TRBJ1-1, is EPEVTQTPSHQVTQMGQEVILRCVPISNHLYFYWYRQILGQKVEFLVSFYNNEISEKSEIFDDQFSVERPDGSNFTLKIRSTKLEDSAMYFCASSYKWNTEAFFGQGTRLTVV.

This chain connects TRBV2 to TRBJ2-2; D perhaps matches TRBD2 (5 bases). The germline CDR1 and CDR2 sequences are SNHLY and FYNNEI. This CDR3 comprises 14 residues. The V and J ends lost 7 bases and 3 bases respectively, with 12 bases between them. Written as DNA, the CDR3 is TGTGCCAGCAAGAGGGCTAGAGACACCGGGGAGCTGTTTTTT. Translation: CASKRARDTGELFF.

The chain recombines TRBV6-5 with TRBJ2-7; D unresolved. CDR1 is MNHEY and CDR2 is SVGAGI in the germline V gene. V was pared by 4 bases and J by 1 base, with 11 bases between. The CDR3 totals 14 residues. The CDR3 nucleotides read TGTGCCAGCAGTTCCCGCGACAAATCCTACGAGCAGTACTTC. Translated, it gives CASSSRDKSYEQYF.

CDR3 nucleotides: TGTGCCAGCAGCCCAGCGGGCAGGGCCGGGGAGCTGTTTTTT. Translated: CASSPAGRAGELFF. V usage is TRBV9 and J usage is TRBJ2-2; D might be TRBD2 (6 bases). CDR3 length equals 14 residues. The V end was cut by 4 bases, the J end by 6 bases, with 13 bases between. CDR1 and CDR2 (germline): SGDLS, YYNGEE.

V and J are TRBV6-1 and TRBJ2-4; 7 bases align to TRBD1. V dropped 3 bases and J dropped 0; count of bases not matched to a gene: 5. This CDR3 region has 16 residues. Germline CDR1 is MNHNS and CDR2 is SASEGT. The CDR3 DNA is TGTGCCAGCAGTGAGGGGGACAGAATAGCCAAAAACATTCAGTACTTC. Translating gives CASSEGDRIAKNIQYF.

Remarks on this clone: Distinct nucleotide sequences in the sample also encode this CDR3. The genes are TRBV10-3 and TRBJ2-5; D is unresolved. The CDR3 loop spans 12 amino acids. Trimming took off 0 bases at V and 4 bases at J, with 3 bases between the two ends. Germline CDR1 and CDR2: ENHRY and SYGVKD. Written as DNA, the CDR3 is TGTGCCATCAGTGAGTCGGTAGAGACCCAGTACTTC. It specifies CAISESVETQYF.